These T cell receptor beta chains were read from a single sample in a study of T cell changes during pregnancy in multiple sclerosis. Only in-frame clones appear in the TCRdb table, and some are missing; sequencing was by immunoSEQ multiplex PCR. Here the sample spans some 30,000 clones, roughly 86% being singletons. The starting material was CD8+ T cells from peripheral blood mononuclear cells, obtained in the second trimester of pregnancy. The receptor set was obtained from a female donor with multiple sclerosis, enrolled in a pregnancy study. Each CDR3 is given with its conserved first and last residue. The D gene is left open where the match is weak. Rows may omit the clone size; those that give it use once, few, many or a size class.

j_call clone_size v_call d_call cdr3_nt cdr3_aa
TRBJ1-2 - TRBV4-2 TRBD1 TGTGCCAGCAGCCAAGACGGTGACAGGGTTGATGGCTACACCTTC CASSQDGDRVDGYTF
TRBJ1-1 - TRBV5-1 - TGCGCCAGCAGCTTCCAGGGCGGGAACACTGAAGCTTTCTTT CASSFQGGNTEAFF
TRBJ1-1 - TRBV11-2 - TGTGCCAGCAGCTCTGTACGAGGAACTGAAGCTTTCTTT CASSSVRGTEAFF
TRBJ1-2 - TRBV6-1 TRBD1 TGTGCCAGCATTAGGACAGGGGAGTCCGTAAGTGGCTACACCTTC CASIRTGESVSGYTF
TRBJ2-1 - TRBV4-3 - TGCGCCAGCAGCCAATTCCCCGAGGGTTGGGGGGACTACAATGAGCAGTTCTTC CASSQFPEGWGDYNEQFF
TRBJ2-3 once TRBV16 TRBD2 TGTGCCAGCAGCCACCCGACTAGCGGACAAACAGATACGCAGTATTTT CASSHPTSGQTDTQYF
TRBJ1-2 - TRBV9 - TGTGCCAGCAGCGCCTCTCCTTATGGCTACACCTTC CASSASPYGYTF
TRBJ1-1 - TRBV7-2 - TGTGCCAGCAGATTGAGCAGGGGCACGGTGGGAACTGAAGCTTTCTTT CASRLSRGTVGTEAFF
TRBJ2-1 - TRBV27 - TGTGCCACCCCTAGGCACCCATTCTACAATGAGCAGTTCTTC CATPRHPFYNEQFF
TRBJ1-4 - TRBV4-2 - TGTGCCAGCAGCCAAGAAGCGCGAGGCGAAAAACTGTTTTTT CASSQEARGEKLFF
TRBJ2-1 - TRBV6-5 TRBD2 TGTGCCAGCAGTTACTTCGGGGGGTCCTCCTACAATGAGCAGTTCTTC CASSYFGGSSYNEQFF
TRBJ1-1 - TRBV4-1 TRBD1 TGCGCCAGCAGCCAAGATGTTGGACAGGGACTAATGAACACTGAAGCTTTCTTT CASSQDVGQGLMNTEAFF
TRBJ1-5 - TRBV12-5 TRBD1 TGTGCTAGTGGTTTGGTACAGGGGCAGGTCCCTCAGCCCCAGCATTTT CASGLVQGQVPQPQHF
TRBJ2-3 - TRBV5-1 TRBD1 TGCGCCAGCAGCAAGTACGGGACAGCCTCGGTGGGCACAGATACGCAGTATTTT CASSKYGTASVGTDTQYF
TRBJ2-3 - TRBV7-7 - TGTGCTAGCAGCTTTTCTCCCGGACAGACAGATACGCAGTATTTT CASSFSPGQTDTQYF
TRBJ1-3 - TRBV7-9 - TGTGCCAGCAGCCGCACCGGGTCCCTTCTCTCTGGAAACACCATATATTTT CASSRTGSLLSGNTIYF
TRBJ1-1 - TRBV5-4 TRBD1 TGTGCCAGCAGCTCAGGGACAGGGCACACTGAAGCTTTCTTT CASSSGTGHTEAFF
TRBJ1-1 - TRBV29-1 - TGCAGCGTTGAAGGTGGGGTGCAACAGGCGAACACTGAAGCTTTCTTT CSVEGGVQQANTEAFF
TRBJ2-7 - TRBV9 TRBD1 TGTGCCAGCAGCCTGCGGACAGGGGAGTCGGACGAGCAGTACTTC CASSLRTGESDEQYF
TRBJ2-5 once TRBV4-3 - TGCGCCAGCAGCCAAGATAACAGGGTTAGAGAGACCCAGTACTTC CASSQDNRVRETQYF
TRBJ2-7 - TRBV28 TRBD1 TGTGCCAGCTCACAGGGGGAACCCTACGAGCAGTACTTC CASSQGEPYEQYF
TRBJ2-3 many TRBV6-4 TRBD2 TGTGCCAGCAGTGAGGGCGGGGGATACACAGATACGCAGTATTTT CASSEGGGYTDTQYF
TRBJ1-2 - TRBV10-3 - TGTGCCATCAGTGGGGCGGGAGCCAACTATGGCTACACCTTC CAISGAGANYGYTF
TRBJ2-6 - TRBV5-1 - TGCGCCAGCAGCCCGGCAGAGGACTCTGGGGCCAACGTCCTGACTTTC CASSPAEDSGANVLTF
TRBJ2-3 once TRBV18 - TGTGCCAGCTCACCGGCAGGTAGAAGCACAGATACGCAGTATTTT CASSPAGRSTDTQYF
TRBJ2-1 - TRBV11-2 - TGTGCCAGCAGCTTAGATCCGGGGATCTACAATGAGCAGTTCTTC CASSLDPGIYNEQFF
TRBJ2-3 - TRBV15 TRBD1 TGTGCCACCAGCAGGGACAGGCTGGGGGCCATCACAGATACGCAGTATTTT CATSRDRLGAITDTQYF